Listed here are 3 T cell receptor beta chains from one sample, sequenced in a study of regulatory T cells in long-lasting Graves disease. Investigators prepared the TCR beta libraries by applying iRepertoire HTBI primers and Arm-PCR of CDR3 regions. TCRdb processed the multiplex PCR reads anew with MiXCR; each CDR3 protein has one entry. The sample includes roughly 260,000 distinct CDR3 sequences, about 17% seen only once; the top ten take 14%. Time point indicated: newly diagnosed GD, antithyroid drugs for less than 3 months. From RNA extracted from PBMCs, the TCR library was made. These data were likewise used in another study, on T cells in Graves' hyperthyroidism and ophthalmopathy.

This sample comprised peripheral blood mononuclear cells (PBMCs), obtained at new diagnosis, from a patient treated with antithyroid drugs. Every receptor here comes from a woman aged 25-40 years with Graves disease.

The chain recombines TRBV11-2 with TRBJ2-7, with TRBD1 matching 10 bases. From germline, CDR1 is SGHAT and CDR2 FQNNGV. Trimming at V came to 4 bases and at J to 2 bases, leaving 5 bases not matched to a gene. This CDR3 has 15 amino acids. This chain's CDR3 is CASSSGTGAAYEQYF. As DNA, the CDR3 is TGTGCCAGCAGCTCCGGGACAGGGGCAGCCTACGAGCAGTACTTC.

This clonotype was counted many times. This chain joins TRBV18 and TRBJ2-1; no definite D call. Germline V gene sequence: CDR1 KGHSH, CDR2 LQKENI. The CDR3 spans 15 residues. Trimming left V 3 bases short and J 5 bases short, with 14 bases between. The DNA for the CDR3 is TGTGCCAGCTCACCCAAGTCCCCTTCGAACAATGAGCAGTTCTTC. As protein: CASSPKSPSNNEQFF. Together with reference TRBV18 and TRBJ2-1, the CDR3 gives the full variable domain: NAGVMQNPRHLVRRRGQEARLRCSPMKGHSHVYWYRQLPEEGLKFMVYLQKENIIDESGMPKERFSAEFPKEGPSILRIQQVVRGDSAAYFCASSPKSPSNNEQFFGPGTRLTVL.

This rearrangement joins TRBV9 to TRBJ1-3, with D uncertain. V was shortened by 4 bases and J by 2 bases, with 16 bases between the two germline ends. From germline, CDR1 is SGDLS and CDR2 YYNGEE. This CDR3 has 16 amino acids. Written as DNA, the CDR3 is TGTGCCAGCAGCACTCATTGGGGAGGGACTGGAAACACCATATATTTT. Amino acid sequence: CASSTHWGGTGNTIYF. The variable domain in full, with the rest retrieved from reference TRBV9 and TRBJ1-3, is DSGVTQTPKHLITATGQRVTLRCSPRSGDLSVYWYQQSLDQGLQFLIQYYNGEERAKGNILERFSAQQFPDLHSELNLSSLELGDSALYFCASSTHWGGTGNTIYFGEGSWLTVV.